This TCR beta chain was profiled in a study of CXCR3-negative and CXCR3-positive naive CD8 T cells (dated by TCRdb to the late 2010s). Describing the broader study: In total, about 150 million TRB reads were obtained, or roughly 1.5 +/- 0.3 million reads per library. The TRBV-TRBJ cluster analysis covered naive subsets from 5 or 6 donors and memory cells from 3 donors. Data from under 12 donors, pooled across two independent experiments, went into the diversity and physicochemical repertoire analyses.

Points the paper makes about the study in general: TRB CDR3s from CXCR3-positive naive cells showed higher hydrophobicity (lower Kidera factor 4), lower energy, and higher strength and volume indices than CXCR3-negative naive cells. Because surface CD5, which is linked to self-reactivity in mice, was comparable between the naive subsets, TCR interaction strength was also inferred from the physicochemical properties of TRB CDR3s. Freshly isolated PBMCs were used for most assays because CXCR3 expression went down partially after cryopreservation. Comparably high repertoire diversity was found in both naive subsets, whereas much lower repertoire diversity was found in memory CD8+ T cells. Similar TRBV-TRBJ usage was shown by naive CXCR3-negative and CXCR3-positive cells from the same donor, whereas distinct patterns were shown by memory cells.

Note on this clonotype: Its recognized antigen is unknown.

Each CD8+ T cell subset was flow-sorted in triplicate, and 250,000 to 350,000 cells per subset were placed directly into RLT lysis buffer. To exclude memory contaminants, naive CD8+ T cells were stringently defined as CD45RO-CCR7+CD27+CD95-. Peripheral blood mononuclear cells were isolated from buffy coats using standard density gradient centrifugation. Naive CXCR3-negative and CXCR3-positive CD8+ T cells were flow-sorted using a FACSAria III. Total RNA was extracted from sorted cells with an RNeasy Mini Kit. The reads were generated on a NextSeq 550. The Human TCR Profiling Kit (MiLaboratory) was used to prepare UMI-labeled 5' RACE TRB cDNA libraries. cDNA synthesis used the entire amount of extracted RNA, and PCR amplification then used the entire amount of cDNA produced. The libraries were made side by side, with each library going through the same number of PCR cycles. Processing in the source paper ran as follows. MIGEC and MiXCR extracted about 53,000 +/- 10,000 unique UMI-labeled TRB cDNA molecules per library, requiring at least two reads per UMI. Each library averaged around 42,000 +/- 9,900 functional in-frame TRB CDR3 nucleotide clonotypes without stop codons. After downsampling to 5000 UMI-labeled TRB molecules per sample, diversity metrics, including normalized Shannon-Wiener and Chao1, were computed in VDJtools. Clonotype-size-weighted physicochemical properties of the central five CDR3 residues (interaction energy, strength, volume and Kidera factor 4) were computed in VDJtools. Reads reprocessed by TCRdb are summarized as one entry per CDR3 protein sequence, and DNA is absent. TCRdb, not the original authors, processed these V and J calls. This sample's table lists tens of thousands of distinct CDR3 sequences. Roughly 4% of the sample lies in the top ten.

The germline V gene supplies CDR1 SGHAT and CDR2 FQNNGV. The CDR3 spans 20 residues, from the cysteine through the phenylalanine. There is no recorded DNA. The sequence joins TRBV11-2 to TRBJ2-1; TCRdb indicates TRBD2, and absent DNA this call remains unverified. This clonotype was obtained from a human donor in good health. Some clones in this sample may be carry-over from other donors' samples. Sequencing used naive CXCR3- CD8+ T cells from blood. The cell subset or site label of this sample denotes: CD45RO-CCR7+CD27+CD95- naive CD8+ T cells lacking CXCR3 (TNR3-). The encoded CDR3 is CASSFRGLAGGLSSYNEQFF.